Each of the 11 T cell receptor beta chains below was sequenced from the same sample in a study of blood T cell repertoires in COVID-19. The table came from immunoSEQ multiplex PCR; TCRdb's copy has only in-frame clones and leaves some out. The sample includes tens of thousands of clones, 75% to 90% of them seen just once. Material for sequencing was peripheral blood. All receptors derive from a man older than 75 with COVID-19, enrolled during active disease.

This sequence joins TRBV2 and TRBJ1-5; 8 bases map to TRBD1. The V gene end was trimmed by 8 bases and the J gene end by 7 bases; junction bases not matched to a gene: 10. Germline CDR1 and CDR2: SNHLY and FYNNEI. CDR3 size: 14 residues. The CDR3 region has the DNA TGTGCCAGCCATGTGGACAGGGTGGGGCAGCCCCAGCATTTT. This gives the protein CASHVDRVGQPQHF.

The gene calls are TRBV5-5 and TRBJ1-1; D remains unclear. CDR1 and CDR2 from the germline V gene are SGHKS and YYEKEE (reference sequence). V lost 0 bases, J lost 8 bases, and 14 bases lay in between. The CDR3 loop spans 14 amino acids. CDR3 nucleotides: TGTGCCAGCAGCTTGGGCCTAGGAAGGCCCGAAGCTTTCTTT. Translated, it gives CASSLGLGRPEAFF.

The chain combines TRBV7-3 with TRBJ2-7; TRBD1 agrees at 9 bases. V lost 8 bases to trimming and J lost 1 base; unmatched junction nucleotides: 9. Germline V CDR1 and CDR2: SGHTA, FQGTGA. This CDR3 is built from 15 residues. The CDR3 loop is CASANGQGTSYEQYF. The CDR3, as DNA: TGTGCCAGCGCGAACGGACAGGGGACTTCCTACGAGCAGTACTTC.

The CDR3 protein is CASSLQGPNTEAFF. The CDR3 DNA sequence: TGTGCCAGCAGCTTACAGGGTCCCAACACTGAAGCTTTCTTT. The rearrangement uses TRBV7-3 and TRBJ1-1, with D tentatively TRBD1 (5 bases). V gave up 2 bases and J gave up 2 bases, with 9 bases separating them. Germline loops: CDR1 SGHTA, CDR2 FQGTGA. The CDR3 consists of 14 residues.

The CDR3 loop is CASSPRGGGTDTQYF. DNA of the CDR3: TGCGCCAGCAGCCCGCGAGGGGGGGGCACAGATACGCAGTATTTT. V is TRBV5-1 and J is TRBJ2-3; D might be TRBD2 (7 bases). Germline CDR1 is SGHRS and CDR2 is YFSETQ. V was trimmed by 4 bases and J by 1 base, leaving 13 bases between them. The length of the CDR3 is 15 residues.

This sequence joins TRBV5-1 and TRBJ2-7; a possible D gene is TRBD1 (5 bases). CDR1 and CDR2 from the germline V gene are SGHRS and YFSETQ. V lost 5 bases, J lost 0 bases, and 6 bases lay in between. The CDR3 spans 12 residues. The CDR3 sequence: CASRTDSYEQYF. DNA for the CDR3: TGCGCCAGCAGGACAGACTCCTACGAGCAGTACTTC.

The rearrangement uses TRBV4-3 and TRBJ2-7; possibly TRBD1 for D (6 bases). V gave up 0 bases and J gave up 2 bases, with 14 bases separating them. Germline CDR1 is LGHNA and CDR2 is YSLEER. CDR3 size: 16 residues. This CDR3 is CASSQDEGVNTYEQYF. Here the CDR3 DNA reads TGCGCCAGCAGCCAAGATGAGGGGGTTAACACCTACGAGCAGTACTTC.

The rearrangement links TRBV7-9 to TRBJ1-6, with 10 bases that match TRBD1. J lost 7 bases, V lost 8 bases, and 5 bases had no gene match. This CDR3 has 14 amino acids. Germline-derived CDR1 and CDR2 are SEHNR and FQNEAQ (reference sequence). The CDR3 coding sequence is TGTGCCAGCGCCGTGGGACAGGGGAATTCACCCCTCCACTTT. Amino acids: CASAVGQGNSPLHF.

This chain joins TRBV2 and TRBJ2-1; 8 bases match TRBD2. V lost 9 bases to trimming and J lost 0 bases; unmatched junction nucleotides: 10. The CDR3 has 16 residues. CDR1 and CDR2 (germline): SNHLY, FYNNEI. In DNA form, the CDR3 reads TGTGCCAGGCCTGTCCGGGGGGGCAGCTCCTACAATGAGCAGTTCTTC. It encodes CARPVRGGSSYNEQFF. The whole variable domain, filled in from reference TRBV2 and TRBJ2-1, reads EPEVTQTPSHQVTQMGQEVILRCVPISNHLYFYWYRQILGQKVEFLVSFYNNEISEKSEIFDDQFSVERPDGSNFTLKIRSTKLEDSAMYFCARPVRGGSSYNEQFFGPGTRLTVL.

V is TRBV9 and J is TRBJ2-7; D remains unclear. Trimming pared 0 bases from V and 0 bases from J, leaving 10 bases between. The germline gives CDR1 SGDLS, CDR2 YYNGEE. This CDR3 comprises 15 residues. The CDR3 spells CASSVELAPSYEQYF. Written as DNA, the CDR3 is TGTGCCAGCAGCGTAGAATTAGCCCCCTCCTACGAGCAGTACTTC.

V is TRBV10-3 and J is TRBJ2-7, with TRBD2 as a possible D gene (6 bases). Germline V lookup: CDR1 ENHRY, CDR2 SYGVKD. V was cut by 4 bases and J by 0 bases, with 22 bases left in between. The CDR3 is 18 amino acids. The CDR3 DNA sequence: TGTGCCATCAGTGCACGCGGAGCGGGCCAATCCTTCTCCTACGAGCAGTACTTC. It is translated as CAISARGAGQSFSYEQYF.